This T cell receptor beta chain was recovered during a study of blood T cell repertoires in COVID-19. Overall study: Whether acute or convalescent, the COVID-19 samples came from the United States, Italy and Spain. The cDNA or gDNA used as material had been derived from T cells, B-cell-depleted T cells, or PBMCs.

Authors' analysis steps: Reference gene primer amplification yielded estimated nucleated cell counts. Libraries were prepared by immunoSEQ multiplex PCR; TCRdb keeps only in-frame clonotypes and omits some of them. Clone size and the V and J calls come from that table; the DNA yielded D and trimming. Of fewer than 400,000 clones in the sample, around 83% were seen once. This CDR3 contains 11 residues. V was trimmed by 3 bases and J by 6 bases, leaving 7 bases between them. Germline CDR1 and CDR2: SGHDT and YYEEEE. This clone was picked up a small number of times. This chain links TRBV5-6 with TRBJ2-7; perhaps TRBD1 as D (5 bases). Sequences were obtained from peripheral blood. This clonotype was obtained from a man in his thirties or forties with active or convalescent COVID-19. CDR3 region: CASSSTVEQYF. CDR3 coding DNA: TGTGCCAGCAGCTCGACAGTCGAGCAGTACTTC.